What follows is one T cell receptor (beta chain) and its context. Antigen: not known. The data were obtained in a study of monozygotic twins with inflammatory bowel disease. General study points: Relative to healthy twins, IBD patients had fewer clonotypes in common with others, a gap that was especially apparent with disease activity. Between concordant and discordant twins, repertoire similarity failed to differ, a result that limited power may explain. Researchers were unable to tell different T cell subtypes apart.

From its re-call of the 5' RACE reads, TCRdb lists each CDR3 protein once, without DNA. The specimen's table records about 300,000 distinct CDR3 sequences. The CDR3 has 13 residues. CDR1 is DFQATT, CDR2 SNEGSKA, per germline (reference sequence). Staff drew a roughly 2.5 ml blood sample from each donor. This chain uses TRBV20-1 with TRBJ1-1; the TCRdb D gene call, TRBD1, has no DNA to confirm it. Sequenced: blood. The source is a human donor with ulcerative colitis or Crohn's disease, or a healthy co-twin of an affected twin (not recorded which). The CDR3 here is CSSRQGTNTEAFF.